The 10 T cell receptor beta chains below come from one sample, sequenced in a study of response to subunit inactivated influenza vaccine. TCRdb reanalysed the RT-PCR reads using MiXCR and keeps one entry per CDR3 protein. The sample shows just over 300,000 distinct CDR3 sequences, just over 20% of them seen only once. The source material was PBMCs from blood, sampled approximately 20 months after vaccination. These receptors were taken from a man between 50 and 75 years old who received an inactivated influenza vaccine.

V gene TRBV4-1 combines with J gene TRBJ2-3, with D perhaps matching TRBD1 (5 bases). CDR3 length: 15 residues. Trimming pared 3 bases from V and 1 base from J, leaving 11 bases between. CDR1 is MGHRA and CDR2 is YSYEKL in the germline V gene. CDR3 loop: CASSQSGAGTDTQYF. The CDR3 nucleotides read TGCGCCAGCAGCCAGAGTGGGGCAGGCACAGATACGCAGTATTTT.

This clonotype was observed a handful of times. This chain joins TRBV2 and TRBJ2-3, with D possibly TRBD2 on 5 matching bases. CDR1 is SNHLY and CDR2 is FYNNEI in the germline V gene. V was pared by 6 bases and J by 8 bases, with 21 bases between. CDR3 length: 15 amino acids. CDR3 amino acids: CASSQLATGSRTQYF. The CDR3 bases are TGTGCCAGCAGCCAATTGGCCACGGGGAGCCGTACGCAGTATTTT.

The rearrangement uses TRBV5-6 and TRBJ1-2; D is possibly TRBD1 (5 bases). V lost 5 bases and J lost 12, with 17 bases in between. The CDR3 is 12 amino acids. CDR1 and CDR2 from the germline V gene are SGHDT and YYEEEE. CDR3 sequence: CASSTRQGRNTF. The DNA of the CDR3 is TGTGCCAGCAGTACCCGGCAGGGAAGAAACACCTTC.

This clonotype was detected a few times. The chain couples TRBV18 to TRBJ1-1; D is perhaps TRBD1 (6 bases). V gave up 4 bases and J gave up 6 bases, with 18 bases separating them. The CDR3 runs 15 residues. Germline CDR1 reads KGHSH; CDR2 reads LQKENI. CDR3 sequence (DNA): TGTGCCAGCTCACTCGAGACAGGCAGAAGGGCTGAAGCTTTCTTT. Protein sequence: CASSLETGRRAEAFF.

The J gene is TRBJ2-5, the V gene TRBV11-1; possibly TRBD1 or TRBD2 for D (6 bases each). CDR1 SGHAT and CDR2 FQDESV come from the germline V gene (reference sequence). Trimming cost V 2 bases and J 1 base, with 20 bases left between them. The CDR3 runs 18 residues. CDR3 sequence: CASSLTGGGFTRQETQYF. DNA of the CDR3: TGTGCCAGCAGCTTAACTGGAGGGGGATTCACGCGCCAAGAGACCCAGTACTTC.

This clonotype showed up just a few times. The chain has TRBV18 and TRBJ2-1, with D possibly being TRBD1 or TRBD2 (5 bases each). From germline, CDR1 is KGHSH and CDR2 LQKENI. Trimming took off 3 bases at V and 7 bases at J, with 19 bases between the two ends. The CDR3 runs to 16 residues. The CDR3 reads CASSPQRGTWGNEQFF. The CDR3 DNA follows: TGTGCCAGCTCACCCCAGAGGGGTACGTGGGGTAATGAGCAGTTCTTC.

The gene calls are TRBV28 and TRBJ1-1; D is ambiguous. V dropped 5 bases and J dropped 0 bases, with 19 bases sitting between them. CDR1 is MDHEN, CDR2 SYDVKM, per germline. The CDR3 totals 17 residues. CDR3 bases: TGTGCCAGCAGTCCCCCATTGTGGTCACCTATGAACACTGAAGCTTTCTTT. Its translation: CASSPPLWSPMNTEAFF.

The genes are TRBV5-1 and TRBJ2-5; D is possibly TRBD1 (7 bases). This CDR3 has 15 residues. The germline V gene encodes CDR1 SGHRS and CDR2 YFSETQ. The ends were cut back, 3 bases at V and 3 bases at J, with 15 bases in the middle. The CDR3 DNA is TGCGCCAGCAGCTGGAGGGCGGGGACAGAAGAGACCCAGTACTTC. Translating gives CASSWRAGTEETQYF.

The chain employs TRBV5-6 and TRBJ2-7, with a tentative D call TRBD1 (5 bases). The CDR3 contains 12 residues. CDR1 is SGHDT, CDR2 YYEEEE, per germline. The V end lost 2 bases, the J end lost 5 bases, and 8 bases lay between the germline ends. The DNA of the CDR3 is TGTGCCAGCAGCTTCTGGGGCAACGAGCAGTACTTC. Translation gives CASSFWGNEQYF. The full variable domain, rest sourced from reference TRBV5-6 and TRBJ2-7, is DAGVTQSPTHLIKTRGQQVTLRCSPKSGHDTVSWYQQALGQGPQFIFQYYEEEERQRGNFPDRFSGHQFPNYSSELNVNALLLGDSALYLCASSFWGNEQYFGPGTRLTVT.

The chain is built from TRBV5-1 and TRBJ1-2; 8 positions match TRBD1. J lost 4 bases, V lost 0 bases, and 5 bases had no gene match. The germline gives CDR1 SGHRS, CDR2 YFSETQ. The CDR3 is 15 amino acids. This CDR3 reads CASSLGGTGGYGYTF. The DNA for the CDR3 is TGCGCCAGCAGCTTGGGGGGGACAGGTGGCTATGGCTACACCTTC.